One and the same sample provided the 7 T cell receptor beta chains below, sequenced in a study of T cell responses to AZD1222 COVID-19 vaccine. Some clones are missing from TCRdb's copy, which holds only in-frame ones; the method was immunoSEQ multiplex PCR. Of approximately 150,000 clones listed, 90% are singletons. This material consisted of peripheral blood, taken 28 days after the second AZD1222 dose. Source of these receptors: an adult who received the AZD1222 COVID-19 vaccine.

The V gene is TRBV27, the J gene TRBJ2-1, with D possibly being TRBD2 (6 bases). Trimming stripped 0 bases from V and 7 bases from J, with 13 bases between. Germline V gives CDR1 MNHEY, CDR2 SMNVEV (reference sequence). CDR3 length: 15 amino acids. The CDR3 here is CASSLSLTRPNEQFF. CDR3 in DNA: TGTGCCAGCAGTTTATCCCTGACTAGGCCGAATGAGCAGTTCTTC.

J is TRBJ2-1 and V is TRBV6-5; 9 bases are shared with TRBD2. Germline V lookup: CDR1 MNHEY, CDR2 SVGAGI. Trimming removed 3 bases from V and 7 bases from J; junction bases left unmatched: 7. This CDR3 contains 15 residues. The DNA of the CDR3 is TGTGCCAGCAGTTATGGCGGGAGGGCCCGGAATGAGCAGTTCTTC. Translating it yields CASSYGGRARNEQFF.

V gene TRBV6-1 combines with J gene TRBJ2-7; TRBD2 is a possible D gene (6 bases). V lost 2 bases, J lost 3 bases, and 14 bases lay in between. Germline-derived CDR1 and CDR2 are MNHNS and SASEGT. The CDR3 has 15 amino acids. The CDR3 nucleotides are TGTGCCAGCAGTGAATCGGCGGGACCTTTCTACGAGCAGTACTTC. Protein product: CASSESAGPFYEQYF.

For the CDR3, the DNA is TGTGCCAGCAGCAAAGCTAGGGGACAGTCTAACTATGGCTACACCTTC. Its protein product is CASSKARGQSNYGYTF. The chain employs TRBV21-1 and TRBJ1-2; the table's D gene call, TRBD1, was not cross checked with the DNA. TRBV21-1 counts as a pseudogene. The CDR3 has 16 amino acids.

This chain uses TRBV6-5 with TRBJ2-5, with 14 bases lining up with TRBD2. This CDR3 contains 16 residues. Germline trimming cut 4 bases from V and 4 bases from J; bases unmatched to any gene: 5. Germline CDR1 is MNHEY and CDR2 is SVGAGI. The CDR3 nucleotides are TGTGCCAGCAGTTCCCGGACTAGCGGGAGGTCAGAGACCCAGTACTTC. This encodes CASSSRTSGRSETQYF.

The chain couples TRBV27 to TRBJ2-2, with D maybe TRBD1 (5 bases). The ends were cut back, 7 bases at V and 4 bases at J, with 10 bases in the middle. The CDR3 runs to 13 residues. Germline CDR1 reads MNHEY; CDR2 reads SMNVEV (reference sequence). The CDR3 nucleotides read TGTGCCAGCATGACAGATTTCACCGGGGAGCTGTTTTTT. Its translation: CASMTDFTGELFF.

This chain uses TRBV2 with TRBJ2-1; no firm D call. This CDR3 region has 14 residues. Germline loops: CDR1 SNHLY, CDR2 FYNNEI. The ends were cut back, 4 bases at V and 5 bases at J, with 12 bases in the middle. The CDR3 bases are TGTGCCAGCAGTGCAGCTACCTCACACAATGAGCAGTTCTTC. Translated: CASSAATSHNEQFF.